The 30 T cell receptor beta chains presented below share a single source sample, sequenced in a study of OX40 agonist ivuxolimab in advanced cancers. Clones were sequenced by immunoSEQ multiplex PCR, and TCRdb holds only the in-frame ones, with some missing. This sample yields more than 75,000 clones, of which under 95% are seen a single time; 0.71% belongs to the top ten. The starting material was CD4+ or CD8+ T cells sorted from blood, obtained in a trial of the OX40 agonist ivuxolimab. These receptors all stem from an adult with an advanced solid tumor such as melanoma, head and neck, liver or kidney cancer.

V and J are TRBV7-6 and TRBJ2-1, with 10 bases matching TRBD1. The V and J ends lost 5 bases and 2 bases, in that order; junction bases with no gene match: 6. The CDR3 loop spans 16 amino acids. Germline CDR1 and CDR2: SGHVS and FNYEAQ. The CDR3 coding sequence is TGTGCCAGCAGCACGACAGGGGGCGCGGCCTACAATGAGCAGTTCTTC. This translates into CASSTTGGAAYNEQFF.

The chain joins TRBV7-9 to TRBJ1-2; D is ambiguous. Trimming cost V 1 base and J 1 base, with 10 bases left between them. Germline values: CDR1 SEHNR, CDR2 FQNEAQ (reference sequence). This CDR3 has 15 amino acids. The DNA of the CDR3 is TGTGCCAGCAGCTTAGGTATTGGGGTTAACTATGGCTACACCTTC. Translated: CASSLGIGVNYGYTF. The whole variable domain, remainder taken from reference TRBV7-9 and TRBJ1-2, is DTGVSQNPRHKITKRGQNVTFRCDPISEHNRLYWYRQTLGQGPEFLTYFQNEAQLEKSRLLSDRFSAERPKGSFSTLEIQRTEQGDSAMYLCASSLGIGVNYGYTFGSGTRLTVV.

The rearrangement links TRBV2 to TRBJ2-5; D not resolved. V was shortened by 3 bases and J by 11 bases, with 7 bases between the two germline ends. Germline loops: CDR1 SNHLY, CDR2 FYNNEI. The CDR3 is 10 residues long. The CDR3 here is CASSDGGQYF. For the CDR3, the DNA is TGTGCCAGCAGTGACGGTGGGCAGTACTTC.

The chain uses TRBV11-2 and TRBJ2-1; D assignment may be TRBD1 or TRBD2 (6 bases each). The V end lost 5 bases, the J end lost 8 bases, and 16 bases lay between the germline ends. CDR1 is SGHAT, CDR2 FQNNGV, per germline. The length of the CDR3 is 14 residues. The CDR3: CASSPSRGQDEQFF. The DNA of the CDR3 is TGTGCCAGCAGCCCCAGTCGGGGGCAGGATGAGCAGTTCTTC.

The chain links TRBV7-2 to TRBJ2-7; 10 bases align to TRBD1. V gave up 0 bases and J gave up 0 bases; unmatched junction bases: 2. From germline, CDR1 is SGHTA and CDR2 FQGNSA. CDR3 length equals 16 residues. For the CDR3, the DNA is TGTGCCAGCAGCTTAGCGACAGGGGGCTACTCCTACGAGCAGTACTTC. Its translation is CASSLATGGYSYEQYF.

V is TRBV11-3 and J is TRBJ2-7; 12 bases agree with TRBD1. With 5 bases clipped from V and 3 bases from J, the junction kept 11 bases outside the gene matches. The V gene's germline CDR1 is SGHNT and CDR2 YENEEA. The CDR3 totals 17 residues. The CDR3 nucleotides are TGTGCCAGCAGCCCCGGGACAGGGGGCGAAGCCCTCTACGAGCAGTACTTC. Amino acid sequence: CASSPGTGGEALYEQYF.

The CDR3 is CASRERDRALNEQFF. The CDR3 DNA reads as TGTGCCAGCAGGGAAAGGGACAGGGCCCTCAATGAGCAGTTCTTC. The V call is TRBV6-1, the J call TRBJ2-1, with 9 nucleotides matching TRBD1. Germline V gene lookup returns CDR1 MNHNS and CDR2 SASEGT. This CDR3 has 15 residues. The V and J ends lost 6 bases and 6 bases, in that order; junction bases with no gene match: 9.

This sequence joins TRBV29-1 and TRBJ2-1; 10 bases align to TRBD2. The germline gives CDR1 SQVTM, CDR2 ANQGSEA. The CDR3 is made up of 15 amino acids. Trimming cost V 1 base and J 8 bases; bases outside gene matches: 8. Here the CDR3 DNA reads TGCAGCGTTGAAGCCTTAGCGGGGGGAAGAGATGAGCAGTTCTTC. This codes for CSVEALAGGRDEQFF.

The chain combines TRBV30 with TRBJ2-5; 8 nucleotides agree with TRBD2. V was clipped by 4 bases and J by 4 bases; unmatched bases: 5. This CDR3 spans 13 amino acids. Germline V gives CDR1 GTSNPN, CDR2 SVGIG (reference sequence). This chain's CDR3 is CAWIRRGGETQYF. CDR3 sequence (DNA): TGTGCCTGGATTAGACGGGGGGGAGAGACCCAGTACTTC.

V is TRBV19 and J is TRBJ2-7; the D gene could be TRBD1 or TRBD2 (5 bases each). Trimming pared 3 bases from V and 3 bases from J, leaving 15 bases between. The CDR3 has 15 amino acids. CDR1 is LNHDA and CDR2 is SQIVND in the germline V gene (reference sequence). The CDR3 reads CASSMRGTAGYEQYF. The CDR3 nucleotides read TGTGCCAGTAGTATGCGAGGGACGGCGGGCTACGAGCAGTACTTC. Combining the CDR3 with reference TRBV19 and TRBJ2-7 gives the whole variable domain DGGITQSPKYLFRKEGQNVTLSCEQNLNHDAMYWYRQDPGQGLRLIYYSQIVNDFQKGDIAEGYSVSREKKESFPLTVTSAQKNPTAFYLCASSMRGTAGYEQYFGPGTRLTVT.

This clone has more than one count but fewer than ten. The V gene is TRBV30, the J gene TRBJ1-5; 7 nucleotides line up with TRBD1. Per the germline V gene, CDR1 is GTSNPN and CDR2 is SVGIG (reference sequence). V lost 0 bases, J lost 8 bases, and 7 bases stayed unmatched. This CDR3 is built from 14 residues. CDR3 amino acids: CAWSVQGTYKPQHF. The CDR3 DNA is TGTGCCTGGAGTGTACAGGGGACTTACAAGCCCCAGCATTTT. The full variable domain, with the rest looked up from reference TRBV30 and TRBJ1-5, is SQTIHQWPATLVQPVGSPLSLECTVEGTSNPNLYWYRQAAGRGLQLLFYSVGIGQISSEVPQNLSASRPQDRQFILSSKKLLLSDSGFYLCAWSVQGTYKPQHFGDGTRLSIL.

The chain combines TRBV19 with TRBJ1-4, with D possibly matching TRBD1 (6 bases). The CDR3 is made up of 13 amino acids. Germline CDR1 is LNHDA and CDR2 is SQIVND (reference sequence). Between the trimmed V and J ends, which lost 5 bases and 12 bases, there was a span of 16 bases. CDR3 in amino acids: CASSSAYRDELFF. The CDR3 nucleotides read TGTGCCAGTAGTTCGGCTTACAGGGATGAACTGTTTTTT. Based on the CDR3 plus reference TRBV19 and TRBJ1-4, the full variable domain is DGGITQSPKYLFRKEGQNVTLSCEQNLNHDAMYWYRQDPGQGLRLIYYSQIVNDFQKGDIAEGYSVSREKKESFPLTVTSAQKNPTAFYLCASSSAYRDELFFGSGTQLSVL.

The chain recombines TRBV7-2 with TRBJ2-3, with 7 bases that match TRBD2. Germline CDR1 SGHTA, CDR2 FQGNSA. The V gene end was trimmed by 1 base and the J gene end by 2 bases; junction bases not matched to a gene: 9. There are 17 residues in the CDR3. This chain's CDR3 is CASSLGWRGSNTDTQYF. CDR3 coding DNA: TGTGCCAGCAGCTTAGGGTGGCGGGGGAGCAACACAGATACGCAGTATTTT. The whole variable domain, filled in from reference TRBV7-2 and TRBJ2-3, reads GAGVSQSPSNKVTEKGKDVELRCDPISGHTALYWYRQSLGQGLEFLIYFQGNSAPDKSGLPSDRFSAERTGGSVSTLTIQRTQQEDSAVYLCASSLGWRGSNTDTQYFGPGTRLTVL.

V usage is TRBV19 and J usage is TRBJ2-7, with no clear D. The germline V gene encodes CDR1 LNHDA and CDR2 SQIVND (reference sequence). V shed 6 bases and J shed 0 bases, with 15 bases lying between them. CDR3 length: 15 residues. This CDR3 is CASSPLAGISYEQYF. For the CDR3, the DNA is TGTGCCAGTAGCCCCCTCGCCGGAATCTCCTACGAGCAGTACTTC.

The rearrangement links TRBV4-3 to TRBJ1-2; TRBD1 might be the D (6 bases). The CDR3 totals 15 residues. The V end was cut by 0 bases, the J end by 5 bases, with 13 bases between. Germline values: CDR1 LGHNA, CDR2 YSLEER. The CDR3 loop reads CASSQDYGGRYGYTF. The CDR3 DNA follows: TGCGCCAGCAGCCAAGATTATGGGGGCAGGTATGGCTACACCTTC.

This clone was observed once. The junction differs from germline at one of its ends, possibly a read error. The rearrangement joins TRBV20-1 to TRBJ2-1; D perhaps matches TRBD2 (5 bases). The CDR3 sequence is 11 residues long. CDR1 and CDR2 (germline): DFQATT, SNEGSKA (reference sequence). CDR3 loop: CSARGNNEQFF. DNA of the CDR3: TGCAGTGCGAGAGGGAACAATGAGCAGTTCTTC.

The chain is built from TRBV25-1 and TRBJ1-2, with TRBD1 identical over 7 bases. This CDR3 is built from 14 residues. Germline V gene data show CDR1 as MGHDK and CDR2 as SYGVNS. Trimming removed 0 bases from V and 4 bases from J; junction bases left unmatched: 2. The chain's CDR3 is CASSEYRDSYGYTF. The CDR3 DNA follows: TGTGCCAGCAGTGAATATCGGGACAGCTATGGCTACACCTTC.

CDR3 bases: TGTGCCAGCAGCTTTCGACTAGCGAGAGAGCAGTACTTC. Protein sequence: CASSFRLAREQYF. This sequence joins TRBV7-2 and TRBJ2-7, with TRBD2 identical over 8 bases. CDR3 size: 13 residues. The V gene's germline CDR1 is SGHTA and CDR2 FQGNSA. Unmatched junction bases numbered 5, after V lost 3 bases and J lost 7 bases.

This sequence joins TRBV23-1 and TRBJ1-5; D gene unclear. TRBV23-1 is an ORF; its function is uncertain. Trimming left V 4 bases short and J 7 bases short, with 8 bases between. CDR3 length: 12 residues. The CDR3: CASSLLRQPQHF. In nucleotides, the CDR3 is TGCGCCAGCAGTCTCCTCAGGCAGCCCCAGCATTTT.

The chain is built from TRBV27 and TRBJ2-7, with a possible D match to TRBD1 (6 bases). The germline gives CDR1 MNHEY, CDR2 SMNVEV (reference sequence). Between the trimmed V and J ends, which lost 2 bases and 4 bases, there was a span of 12 bases. The length of the CDR3 is 14 residues. CDR3 residues: CASSLMWGPYEQYF. CDR3 in DNA: TGTGCCAGCAGTTTAATGTGGGGGCCTTACGAGCAGTACTTC.

Only a few counts were recorded for this clone. The chain carries TRBV6-5 and TRBJ1-4; 10 positions agree with TRBD1. V dropped 2 bases and J dropped 6; count of bases not matched to a gene: 3. CDR1 MNHEY and CDR2 SVGAGI come from the germline V gene. This CDR3 is built from 15 residues. DNA for the CDR3: TGTGCCAGCAGTTACCTAGGGACAGGGGATGAAAAACTGTTTTTT. This gives the protein CASSYLGTGDEKLFF.

The V call is TRBV5-6, the J call TRBJ2-3; the match to TRBD1 covers 12 bases. The V segment lost 5 bases and the J segment 6 bases; nucleotides outside the gene matches: 10. Germline V lookup: CDR1 SGHDT, CDR2 YYEEEE. The CDR3 loop spans 16 amino acids. As DNA, the CDR3 is TGTGCCAGCAGGTCTCCGGGACAGGGGGCGGATGATACGCAGTATTTT. This encodes CASRSPGQGADDTQYF.

V usage is TRBV28 and J usage is TRBJ1-2; D may be TRBD1 (5 bases). This CDR3 comprises 13 residues. V gave up 2 bases and J gave up 3 bases, with 7 bases separating them. Germline CDR1 is MDHEN and CDR2 is SYDVKM. CDR3 amino acids: CASSLEGYYGYTF. Here the CDR3 DNA reads TGTGCCAGCAGTTTAGAGGGGTACTATGGCTACACCTTC.

V gene TRBV7-3 combines with J gene TRBJ2-1; 7 nucleotides agree with TRBD2. V was clipped by 5 bases and J by 3 bases; unmatched bases: 10. The CDR3 loop spans 16 amino acids. Germline lookup yields CDR1 SGHTA and CDR2 FQGTGA. As DNA, the CDR3 is TGTGCCAGCAGCCCCAGCCTAGCGGACCGCTACAATGAGCAGTTCTTC. As protein: CASSPSLADRYNEQFF.

The genes are TRBV18 and TRBJ1-5; TRBD1 aligns across 12 bases. J was trimmed by 0 bases and V by 6 bases; bases with no gene match: 3. The CDR3 has 16 residues. CDR1 is KGHSH, CDR2 LQKENI, per germline. The CDR3 protein is CASSGDRGPSNQPQHF. Here the CDR3 DNA reads TGTGCCAGCTCGGGGGACAGGGGGCCTAGCAATCAGCCCCAGCATTTT.

V usage is TRBV6-5 and J usage is TRBJ2-5, with D tentatively TRBD1 (6 bases). Germline V gene sequence: CDR1 MNHEY, CDR2 SVGAGI. Trimming left V 6 bases short and J 2 bases short, with 13 bases between. The CDR3 loop spans 14 amino acids. CDR3 in DNA: TGTGCCAGCAGCATGACAGGAGGACAAGAGACCCAGTACTTC. Translating gives CASSMTGGQETQYF.

The J gene is TRBJ1-5, the V gene TRBV28; TRBD1 agrees at 8 bases. Trimming removed 7 bases from V and 7 bases from J; junction bases left unmatched: 12. The CDR3 has 15 residues. Germline CDR1 and CDR2: MDHEN and SYDVKM. The CDR3 bases are TGTGCCAGCATCAAATCCTCAGGGGGCTGGCAGCCCCAGCATTTT. This gives the protein CASIKSSGGWQPQHF.

The genes are TRBV19 and TRBJ2-6; tentative D call: TRBD1 (5 bases). This CDR3 is 15 amino acids long. V lost 7 bases to trimming and J lost 4 bases, with 14 bases between them. CDR1 and CDR2 (germline): LNHDA, SQIVND (reference sequence). The CDR3 spells CASKTGPIGANVLTF. CDR3 DNA: TGTGCCAGTAAAACAGGTCCCATCGGGGCCAACGTCCTGACTTTC.

A note on this clone: This sample also contains other DNA sequences that code for the same CDR3. The chain uses TRBV5-1 and TRBJ1-1; D ambiguous. Trimming cost V 2 bases and J 0 bases, with 5 bases left between them. Germline V lookup: CDR1 SGHRS, CDR2 YFSETQ. This CDR3 region has 13 residues. This CDR3 is CASSLAVNTEAFF. In DNA form, the CDR3 reads TGCGCCAGCAGCTTAGCGGTGAACACTGAAGCTTTCTTT.

The chain uses TRBV30 and TRBJ1-1, with 7 bases identical to TRBD1. After removal of 4 bases from V and 0 bases from J, the junction contained 2 bases not matched to a gene. This CDR3 is built from 13 residues. Looked up from germline, CDR1 is GTSNPN and CDR2 is SVGIG (reference sequence). The chain's CDR3 is CAWTGQLNTEAFF. The CDR3 coding sequence is TGTGCCTGGACGGGACAGTTGAACACTGAAGCTTTCTTT.